This T cell receptor beta chain emerged from a study of Ad26.COV2.S vaccination and SARS-CoV-2 variants. Across the study: Donor joined the COV1001 Ad26.COV2.S trial arm. The study's findings and limits: While placebo recipients had lower spike-specific TCR breadth, vaccine recipients had more. Spike-specific responses of CD8+ and CD4+ T cells were reported to display substantial breadth after vaccination.

Stated treatment: over 15 received Ad26.COV2.S at low or high dose, single or two shots; several received placebo; per-sample allocation not given. Following the first vaccine or placebo injection, samples were taken on day 63. A remark on this clone: Antigen specificity is unknown.

Libraries were prepared by immunoSEQ multiplex PCR; TCRdb keeps only in-frame clonotypes and omits some of them. The sample includes around 450,000 clones, roughly 90% of them seen just once. V lost 10 bases and J 7 bases, leaving 25 bases between the germline ends. The length of the CDR3 is 16 residues. Germline CDR1 is SGHTA and CDR2 is FQGNSA. This clonotype was sampled from a person between 18 and 60 years old who received the Ad26.COV2.S COVID-19 vaccine or a placebo. The sample in question was peripheral blood, obtained in a trial of Ad26.COV2.S vaccine versus placebo. The rearrangement joins TRBV7-2 to TRBJ2-2, with D possibly being TRBD2 (6 bases). CDR3 loop: CAIGPAQVRRGGELFF. CDR3 bases: TGTGCCATCGGCCCCGCACAGGTGAGGCGGGGCGGGGAGCTGTTTTTT.